The clone carrying this T cell receptor (beta chain) came up a few times. What it binds is unknown. These data belong to a study of T cells after yellow fever vaccination. Study-level findings and limits: The secondary response was weaker, and its peak arrived faster, on day 5 versus 15. Most primary-vaccination clones reappeared after the booster (around 95% CD4, more than 70% CD8). Although most clonotypes did not, a small share appeared in both CD4 and CD8 compartments.

Researchers made TCR cDNA using 5'RACE template switching, and this step added a universal primer site and UMIs. TCRdb itself ran the 5' RACE reads through MiXCR, one entry per CDR3 protein. The data contain fewer than 400,000 distinct CDR3 sequences, about 6.2% of them singletons. The CDR3 covers 15 residues. Germline CDR1 reads MDHEN; CDR2 reads SYDVKM. The V and J ends lost 1 base and 3 bases, in that order; junction bases with no gene match: 3. This receptor was identified in a man under 40 who received the YFV17D yellow fever vaccine. The specimen comprised PBMCs, sampled 5 days after the yellow fever booster vaccination. The V call is TRBV28, the J call TRBJ2-5, with 9 bases fitting TRBD1. CDR3 amino acids: CASSLLGQGEETQYF. The CDR3 DNA reads TGTGCCAGCAGTTTATTGGGACAGGGAGAAGAGACCCAGTACTTC.